This T cell receptor beta chain was recovered during a study of control samples from healthy donors and cancer patients. Libraries were prepared by immunoSEQ multiplex PCR; TCRdb keeps only in-frame clonotypes and omits some of them. Of 85,000 to 110,000 clones listed, around 88% are singletons. Germline CDR1 MGHRA, CDR2 YSYEKL. The CDR3 spans 16 residues. Trimming shortened V by 0 bases and J by 3 bases, and 12 bases separated the two germline ends. Sequences were obtained from PBMCs. The TCR sequence derives from a man in his 60s with lung cancer. The chain recombines TRBV4-1 with TRBJ2-1; D possibly uses TRBD1 or TRBD2 (6 bases each). The CDR3 region is CASSQEGGPFYNEQFF. Here the CDR3 DNA reads TGCGCCAGCAGCCAAGAAGGGGGGCCGTTCTACAATGAGCAGTTCTTC.